The present entry profiles one TCR beta chain with its context. The CDR3 has 16 amino acids. Germline loops: CDR1 SGHTA, CDR2 FQGTGA. V lost 1 base and J lost 1, with 13 bases in between. TCRdb analysed the PCR reads with MiXCR anew, one entry per CDR3 protein. The sample contains 90,000 or so distinct CDR3 sequences, 20% to 25% of which appear only once. The sample originates from a study of molecular identifiers for immune sequencing clone quantification. The chain joins TRBV7-3 to TRBJ2-5, with D possibly TRBD1 on 6 matching bases. This clonotype originated in a human donor in good health. Some libraries in this study had Jurkat cell RNA spiked in. The sequenced sample consisted of naive CD8+ T cells from blood, with Jurkat cell RNA spiked in. Subset given: FACS-sorted CD8+CD4-CCR7+CD45RA+ naive T cells. The CDR3 loop is CASSLIGGGSQETQYF. The CDR3 coding sequence is TGTGCCAGCAGCTTAATTGGGGGCGGATCCCAAGAGACCCAGTACTTC.